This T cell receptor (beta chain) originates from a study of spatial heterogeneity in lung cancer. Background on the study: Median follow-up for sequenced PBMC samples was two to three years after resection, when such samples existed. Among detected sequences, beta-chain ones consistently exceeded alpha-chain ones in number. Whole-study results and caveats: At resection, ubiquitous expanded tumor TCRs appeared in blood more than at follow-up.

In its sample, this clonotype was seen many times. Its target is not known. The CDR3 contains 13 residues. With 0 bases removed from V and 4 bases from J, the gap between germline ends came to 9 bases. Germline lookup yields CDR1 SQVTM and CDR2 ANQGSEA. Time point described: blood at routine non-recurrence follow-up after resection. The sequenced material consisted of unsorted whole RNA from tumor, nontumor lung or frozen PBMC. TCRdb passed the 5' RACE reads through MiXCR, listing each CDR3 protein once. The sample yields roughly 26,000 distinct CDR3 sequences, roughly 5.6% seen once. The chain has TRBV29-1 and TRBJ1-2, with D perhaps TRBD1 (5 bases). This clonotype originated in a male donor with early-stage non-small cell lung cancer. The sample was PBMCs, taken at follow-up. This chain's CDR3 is CSVEDHRSYGYTF. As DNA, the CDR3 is TGCAGCGTTGAAGATCACAGGAGCTATGGCTACACCTTC.